This entry features one TCR beta chain sequence. Its cognate antigen has yet to be identified. The record has no base qualities; no much larger clone is one base away. This specimen comes from a study of T cell responses to AZD1222 COVID-19 vaccine (dated by TCRdb to the early 2020s). Some background on the complete study: AZD1222 recipients with second doses at about 4 weeks or about 12 weeks were pooled, because spike-specific TCR depth and breadth did not differ between schedules. A total of 233 trial participants underwent TCR sequencing, of whom some 210 received two doses of AZD1222 and about 26 received two doses of the MenACWY control vaccine. Enrollment into the trials was organized by age into subgroups of 18-55, 56-69 and 70-plus years, and those subgroups contained roughly 150, 30 and 60 TCR-sequenced participants, respectively.

Beyond this particular receptor, the publication reports: Vaccine-associated CD4 TCRs spanned the whole spike protein, with dominant responses in regions 160-218 and 743-854. Spike-specific TCR breadth and depth rose significantly after two AZD1222 doses compared with day 0 and with MenACWY recipients. Conclusions about previously exposed vaccinees are limited because only a handful of AZD1222 recipients were SARS-CoV-2 seropositive at baseline. Most participants were white British and females outnumbered males, and the authors suggested that clonal diversity may have been underestimated. Reportedly, close to half of the unique spike-specific TCRs recognized epitopes lying outside the regions that are mutated in the B.1.351 and B.1.1.7 variants. Because no samples from the day 14 peak response were available, repertoires could be characterized only after the peak T cell response. In the small 56-69-year group, the increase in depth fell short of significance, most likely because of low power.

The CDR3 regions of human TCRbeta chains were analyzed by immunosequencing. The authors' pipeline ran thus. Repertoire TCRs were checked for matches against a reference library of SARS-CoV-2-specific TCRs that had been generated using the MIRA antigen-specificity platform. Breadth was defined as the fraction of unique TCRs that were SARS-CoV-2-associated, and depth was defined as the fraction of total T cells that were SARS-CoV-2-associated. Each spike-specific TCR was assigned to its reactive spike region and to a CD4 or CD8 class using the MIRA data. Log10-transformed breadth and depth values were compared by one-way ANOVA with Sidak's multiple comparisons tests. TCRdb took this table from immuneACCESS and kept in-frame rearrangements with V and J called. Such tables lack part of the clones; where checked against another copy, unresolved V genes explain under half of the gap, and the rest is unexplained. V, J and clone size are those of that table, while D and trimming were read from the DNA. This sample lists about 130,000 clones; under 90% were detected once. Of the sample, 5.5% to 7% falls within the top ten clones.

Sample time point, as interpreted from the label and publication: baseline before first vaccination. Vaccinee samples were obtained from the UK trials COV001 and COV002, which included a single-blind randomized controlled phase 2/3 trial of AZD1222 (ChAdOx1 nCoV-19) in healthy adults. For TCRbeta chain sequencing, PBMC samples were collected from trial participants at day 0 and at day 28 after the second dose. This receptor was obtained from an adult in good health. The specimen was peripheral blood, collected on day 0 of AZD1222 vaccination.

CDR3 protein: CASSPGRDRGMPYEQYF. The DNA sequence is TGTGCCAGCTCACCAGGTCGGGACAGGGGTATGCCCTACGAGCAGTACTTC. The chain is made from TRBV18 and TRBJ2-7; the junction holds 10 bases that match TRBD1. Trimming accounts for 2 bases at V and 2 bases at J, while the number of junction bases matched to no gene is 9. From the cysteine through the phenylalanine, the CDR3 covers 17 amino acids. The sequence is cut down to CDR3 DNA, 51 bases in frame from base 1. From the germline V gene, CDR1 is KGHSH and CDR2 is LQKENI.